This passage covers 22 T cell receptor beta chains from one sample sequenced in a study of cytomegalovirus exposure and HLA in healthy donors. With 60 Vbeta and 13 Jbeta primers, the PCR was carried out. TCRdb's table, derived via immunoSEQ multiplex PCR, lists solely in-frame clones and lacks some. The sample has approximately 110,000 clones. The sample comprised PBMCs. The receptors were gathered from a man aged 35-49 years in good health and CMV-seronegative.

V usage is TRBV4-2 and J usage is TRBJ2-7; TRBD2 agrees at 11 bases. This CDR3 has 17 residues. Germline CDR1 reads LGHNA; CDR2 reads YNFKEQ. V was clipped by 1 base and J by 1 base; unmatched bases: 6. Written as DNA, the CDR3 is TGTGCCAGCAGCCAAGCATACGGGACTAGCGGTTCCTACGAGCAGTACTTC. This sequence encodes CASSQAYGTSGSYEQYF.

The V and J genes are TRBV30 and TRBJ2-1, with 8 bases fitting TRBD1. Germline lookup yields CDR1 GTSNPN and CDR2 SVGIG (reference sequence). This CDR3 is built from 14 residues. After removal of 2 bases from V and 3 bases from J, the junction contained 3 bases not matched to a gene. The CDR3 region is CAWSTGQGYNEQFF. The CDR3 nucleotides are TGTGCCTGGAGTACAGGACAGGGCTACAATGAGCAGTTCTTC.

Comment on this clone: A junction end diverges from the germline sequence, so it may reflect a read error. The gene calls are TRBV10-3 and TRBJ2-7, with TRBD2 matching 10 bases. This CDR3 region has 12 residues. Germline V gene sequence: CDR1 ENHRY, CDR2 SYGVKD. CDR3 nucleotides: TGTGCCATCAGTGATGGTCTAGCGGGAGAGAGATTC. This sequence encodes CAISDGLAGERF.

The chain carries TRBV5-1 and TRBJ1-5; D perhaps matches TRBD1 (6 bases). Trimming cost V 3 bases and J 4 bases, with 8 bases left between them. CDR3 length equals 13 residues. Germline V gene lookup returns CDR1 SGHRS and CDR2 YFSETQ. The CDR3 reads CASSSGQNQPQHF. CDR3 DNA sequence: TGCGCCAGCAGCTCGGGACAAAATCAGCCCCAGCATTTT.

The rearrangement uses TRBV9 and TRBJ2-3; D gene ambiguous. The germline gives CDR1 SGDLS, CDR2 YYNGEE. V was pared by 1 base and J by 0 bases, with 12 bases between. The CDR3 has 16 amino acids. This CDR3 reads CASSVNTGGSTDTQYF. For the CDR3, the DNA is TGTGCCAGCAGCGTAAATACGGGTGGAAGCACAGATACGCAGTATTTT.

Here the CDR3 DNA reads TGTGCCTCGGATAGCGGGAAAAACTACGAGCAGTACTTC. Protein product: CASDSGKNYEQYF. The chain is built from TRBV30 and TRBJ2-7, with 8 bases aligning to TRBD2. From germline, CDR1 is GTSNPN and CDR2 SVGIG (reference sequence). Trimming removed 7 bases from V and 3 bases from J; junction bases left unmatched: 8. CDR3 length equals 13 residues.

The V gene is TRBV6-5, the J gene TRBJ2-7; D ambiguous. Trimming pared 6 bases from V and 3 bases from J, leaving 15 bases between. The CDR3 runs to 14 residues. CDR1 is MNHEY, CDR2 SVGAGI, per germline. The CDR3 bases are TGTGCCAGCAGCCCGAGAAGAGAGATCTACGAGCAGTACTTC. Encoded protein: CASSPRREIYEQYF.

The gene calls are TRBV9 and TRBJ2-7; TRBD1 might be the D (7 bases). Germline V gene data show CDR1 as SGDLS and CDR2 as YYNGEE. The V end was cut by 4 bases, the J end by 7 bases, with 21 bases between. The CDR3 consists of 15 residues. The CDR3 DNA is TGTGCCAGCAGCCCAGGGGGGAATCGGGTTGGGGAGCAGTACTTC. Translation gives CASSPGGNRVGEQYF.

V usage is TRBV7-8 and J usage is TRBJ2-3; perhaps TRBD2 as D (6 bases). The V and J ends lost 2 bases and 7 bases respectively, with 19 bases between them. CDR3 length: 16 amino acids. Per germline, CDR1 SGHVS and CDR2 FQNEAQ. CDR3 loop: CASSLPSRDLSHTQYF. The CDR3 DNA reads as TGTGCCAGCAGCTTACCGTCCCGGGACTTAAGCCATACGCAGTATTTT.

CDR3 DNA: TGTGCCAGCTCCGGGGGATGGGCCAGGGATGGCTACACCTTC. It encodes CASSGGWARDGYTF. The V gene is TRBV27, the J gene TRBJ1-2; maybe TRBD1 (5 bases). V was cut by 8 bases and J by 6 bases, with 19 bases left in between. CDR3 length: 14 amino acids. Germline V gene lookup returns CDR1 MNHEY and CDR2 SMNVEV (reference sequence).

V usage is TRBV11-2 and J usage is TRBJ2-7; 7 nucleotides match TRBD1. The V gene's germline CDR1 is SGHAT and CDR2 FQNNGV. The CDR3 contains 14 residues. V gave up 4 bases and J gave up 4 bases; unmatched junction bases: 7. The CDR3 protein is CASSWGQRYYEQYF. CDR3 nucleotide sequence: TGTGCCAGCAGCTGGGGACAGCGATATTACGAGCAGTACTTC.

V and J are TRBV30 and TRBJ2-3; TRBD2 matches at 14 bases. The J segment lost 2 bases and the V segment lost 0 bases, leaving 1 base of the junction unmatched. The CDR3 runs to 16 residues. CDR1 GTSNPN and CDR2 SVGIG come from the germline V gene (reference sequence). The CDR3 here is CAWSVGLAGVTDTQYF. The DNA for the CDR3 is TGTGCCTGGAGTGTGGGACTAGCGGGAGTCACAGATACGCAGTATTTT.

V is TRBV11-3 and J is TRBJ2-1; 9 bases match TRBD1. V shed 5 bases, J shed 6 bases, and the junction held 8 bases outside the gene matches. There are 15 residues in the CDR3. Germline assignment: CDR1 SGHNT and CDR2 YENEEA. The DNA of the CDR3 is TGTGCCAGCAGCCCGGACAGGGGAGTCTTCAATGAGCAGTTCTTC. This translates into CASSPDRGVFNEQFF.

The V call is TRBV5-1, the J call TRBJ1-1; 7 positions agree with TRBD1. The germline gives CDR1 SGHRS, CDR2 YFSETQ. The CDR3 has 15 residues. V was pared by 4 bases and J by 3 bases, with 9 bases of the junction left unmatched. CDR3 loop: CASSIETGSDTEAFF. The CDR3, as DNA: TGCGCCAGCAGCATCGAGACAGGGTCGGACACTGAAGCTTTCTTT.

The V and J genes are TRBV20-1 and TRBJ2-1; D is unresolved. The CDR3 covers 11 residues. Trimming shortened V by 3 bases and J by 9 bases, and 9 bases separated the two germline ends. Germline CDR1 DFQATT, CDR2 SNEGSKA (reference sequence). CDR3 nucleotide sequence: TGCAGTGCTAGTCGGGTAGGTGAGCAGTTCTTC. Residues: CSASRVGEQFF.

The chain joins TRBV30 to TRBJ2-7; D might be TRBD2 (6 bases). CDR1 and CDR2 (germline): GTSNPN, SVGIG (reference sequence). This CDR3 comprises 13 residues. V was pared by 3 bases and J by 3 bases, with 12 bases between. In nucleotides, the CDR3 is TGTGCCTGGAGAGGGCTAGCGAGCTACGAGCAGTACTTC. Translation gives CAWRGLASYEQYF.

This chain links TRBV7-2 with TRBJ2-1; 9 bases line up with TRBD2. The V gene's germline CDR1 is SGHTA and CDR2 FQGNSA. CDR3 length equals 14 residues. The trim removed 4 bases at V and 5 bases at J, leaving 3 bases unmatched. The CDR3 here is CASSYSSGNNEQFF. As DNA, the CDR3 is TGTGCCAGCAGCTATTCTAGCGGGAACAATGAGCAGTTCTTC.

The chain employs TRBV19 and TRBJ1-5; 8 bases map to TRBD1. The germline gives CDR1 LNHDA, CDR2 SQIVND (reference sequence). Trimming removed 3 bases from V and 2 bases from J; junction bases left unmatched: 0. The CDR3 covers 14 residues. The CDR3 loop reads CASSMTGGNQPQHF. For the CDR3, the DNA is TGTGCCAGTAGTATGACAGGGGGCAATCAGCCCCAGCATTTT.

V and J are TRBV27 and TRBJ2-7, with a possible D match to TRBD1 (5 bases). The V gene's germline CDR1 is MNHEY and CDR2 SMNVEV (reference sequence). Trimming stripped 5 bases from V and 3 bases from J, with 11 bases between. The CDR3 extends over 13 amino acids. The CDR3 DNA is TGTGCCAGCAGTCCGGTCCAGGGCTACGAGCAGTACTTC. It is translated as CASSPVQGYEQYF.

For the CDR3, the DNA is TGTGCCAGGGCGGGGGGGCTTGACACCGGGGAGCTGTTTTTT. Translation: CARAGGLDTGELFF. The chain employs TRBV6-1 and TRBJ2-2; the match to TRBD2 covers 9 bases. The CDR3 runs 14 residues. After removal of 9 bases from V and 3 bases from J, the junction contained 5 bases not matched to a gene. CDR1 and CDR2 from the germline V gene are MNHNS and SASEGT.

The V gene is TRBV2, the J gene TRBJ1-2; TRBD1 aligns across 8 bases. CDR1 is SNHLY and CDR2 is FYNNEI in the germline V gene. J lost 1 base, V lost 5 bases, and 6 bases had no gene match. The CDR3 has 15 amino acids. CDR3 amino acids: CASSRDRGGNYGYTF. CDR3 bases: TGTGCCAGCAGTCGTGACAGGGGAGGTAACTATGGCTACACCTTC.

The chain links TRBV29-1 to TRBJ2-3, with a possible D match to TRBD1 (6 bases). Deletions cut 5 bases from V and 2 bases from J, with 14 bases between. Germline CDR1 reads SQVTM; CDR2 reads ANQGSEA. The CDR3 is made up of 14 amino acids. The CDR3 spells CSVRDRSNTDTQYF. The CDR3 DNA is TGCAGCGTTCGTGACAGGTCCAACACAGATACGCAGTATTTT.